This T cell receptor beta chain is drawn from a study of T cells after yellow fever vaccination. The study's findings and limits: Among all clonotypes, a small share was observed in both CD4 and CD8 compartments.

CDR1 is LNHDA, CDR2 SQIVND, per germline (reference sequence). There are 16 residues in the CDR3. V lost 1 base to trimming and J lost 8 bases, with 20 bases between them. In this sample, this clonotype turned up many times. As TCR cDNA was made by 5'RACE template switching, a universal primer site and UMIs were added. TCRdb re-analysed the 5' RACE reads in MiXCR, keeping a single row per CDR3 protein. The sample holds approximately 32,000 distinct CDR3 sequences, over 9.5% seen once. Sample: PBMCs, either bulk or a sorted T-cell subset (CD4+, CD8+, memory, or dextramer-sorted; not recorded which), taken roughly 14 days after the first yellow fever vaccination. The TCR was taken from a man between 18 and 29 years old who received the YFV17D yellow fever vaccine. V usage is TRBV19 and J usage is TRBJ1-2; no clear D. The CDR3: CASSIGNRGMASGYTF. The CDR3, as DNA: TGTGCCAGTAGTATAGGGAACCGTGGAATGGCATCCGGCTACACCTTC.